These T cell receptor beta chains were read from a single sample in a study of control samples from healthy donors and cancer patients. Assay used: immunoSEQ multiplex PCR; TCRdb lists only in-frame clones, some missing. The data hold about 160,000 clones, with about 90% observed a single time. The sequencing input was blood. These receptors originate from a young man in good health. CDR3s include the opening cysteine and the closing phenylalanine or tryptophan. The order of the fields is J gene, V gene, D gene, clone size, CDR3 DNA, CDR3 protein. A D gene is named only where the DNA matches it firmly. Size is omitted from some rows. Given values are once, few, many or a class for expanded clones.

>TRBJ2-5|TRBV25-1|.|.
TGTGCCAGCACCCTCAAGGAGACCCAGTACTTC
CASTLKETQYF
>TRBJ2-2|TRBV9|TRBD2|once
TGTGCCAGCAGCGGGCTAGCGGGAGAGATAAGGGGGGAGCTGTTTTTT
CASSGLAGEIRGELFF
>TRBJ2-3|TRBV4-1|TRBD2|.
TGCGCCAGCAGCCCCCGAGCGGGAGGGCCAGGAGATACGCAGTATTTT
CASSPRAGGPGDTQYF
>TRBJ1-2|TRBV9|.|once
TGTGCCAGCAGCGTAGGTACAGGGCCCTATGGCTACACCTTC
CASSVGTGPYGYTF
>TRBJ2-1|TRBV6-5|.|.
TGTGCCAGCAGCCGACAATACAATGAGCAGTTCTTC
CASSRQYNEQFF
>TRBJ2-1|TRBV12-3/TRBV12-4|.|.
TGTGCCAGCAGTAAAAATGGGGAAAATGAGCAGTTCTTC
CASSKNGENEQFF
>TRBJ1-5|TRBV12-3/TRBV12-4|.|few
TGTGCCAGCAGTTTAGGGAATCAGCCCCAGCATTTT
CASSLGNQPQHF
>TRBJ1-1|TRBV2|.|once
TGTGCCAGCAGTGTTGATTTGGGAGGGGGGCATGGCACTGAAGCTTTCTTT
CASSVDLGGGHGTEAFF
>TRBJ2-1|TRBV9|.|.
TGTGCCAGCAGCGCCGCGTGGACCAGGTCCGGGAATGAGCAGTTCTTC
CASSAAWTRSGNEQFF
>TRBJ2-1|TRBV3-1/TRBV3-2|.|.
TGTGCCAGCAGCCAAGATTTTCGGGCCTACAATGAGCAGTTCTTC
CASSQDFRAYNEQFF
>TRBJ2-2|TRBV27|.|.
TGTGCCAGCAGTTTAGACAGCTACACCGGGGAGCTGTTTTTT
CASSLDSYTGELFF
>TRBJ1-5|TRBV5-6|.|.
TGTGCCAGCAGCCCACGTGGGGATCAGCCCCAGCATTTT
CASSPRGDQPQHF
>TRBJ1-5|TRBV2|TRBD1|.
TGTGCCAGCAGACAACGGACAGGGCCTAATCAGCCCCAGCATTTT
CASRQRTGPNQPQHF
>TRBJ2-1|TRBV11-2|TRBD2|.
TGTGCCAGCCGTCCGCTAGCGGGTAAGAATGAGCAGTTCTTC
CASRPLAGKNEQFF
>TRBJ2-5|TRBV2|TRBD2|once
TGTGCCAGCAAACGGCTAGCGGGAGGGAGAGAGACCCAGTACTTC
CASKRLAGGRETQYF
>TRBJ1-1|TRBV2|.|few
TGTGCCAGCAGGTGGGGAGACACTGAAGCTTTCTTT
CASRWGDTEAFF
>TRBJ2-3|TRBV11-3|TRBD2|.
TGTGCCAGCAGCCGGAGGAGCGGGGGATCTAGCACAGATACGCAGTATTTT
CASSRRSGGSSTDTQYF
>TRBJ2-3|TRBV7-3|.|.
TGTGCCAGCAGCTCGGCAGATACGCAGTATTTT
CASSSADTQYF
>TRBJ1-2|TRBV9|TRBD1|.
TGTGCCAGCAGCGTAGGGGGACAGGTCTATGGCTACACCTTC
CASSVGGQVYGYTF
>TRBJ1-5|TRBV19|.|.
TGTGCCAGTAGCCCGATTGTGAATCAGCCCCAGCATTTT
CASSPIVNQPQHF